Detailed here is one TCR beta chain. This clone was counted at least ten times. Its cognate antigen has yet to be identified. The read falls 3 residues short of the CDR3 end, and the missing part is taken from the germline J gene. This entry belongs to a study of T cell clonality in common variable immunodeficiency (dated by TCRdb to 2015 to 2017). Results the study describes overall, beyond this receptor: According to the authors, figuring out what caused the increased clonality in CVID would require sequencing the repertoires of T cell subpopulations. Correlations between repertoire features and clinical complications were limited by patient heterogeneity within the CVID cohort. CVID TCRbeta sequences reportedly showed fewer deletions and N-nucleotide insertions and lacked highly modified clones with 13 or more V deletions. TCRbeta clonality was higher in CVID subjects than in healthy controls (t-test p = 0.018), and the increase was most characteristic of about a third of subjects. Even though DNA input was equal, the average per sample came to about 81,820 unique sequences for controls compared with approximately 30,000 for CVID samples. Healthy controls shared more TCRbeta clones with each other than CVID subjects shared among themselves (p < 0.0001).

Equivalent amounts of genomic DNA from CVID and control samples were used as sequencing input. For every sample, a 60 bp segment covering the rearranged TCRbeta CDR3 region was amplified and then sequenced. TCRbeta amplification used the immunoSEQ assay, a bias-corrected multiplex PCR with high-throughput sequencing. The original pipeline was this. Each unique nucleotide sequence was treated as a clone and annotated with V, D and J genes, copy number and frequency. Sequences were labeled productive if in frame, and non-productive if out of frame or containing stop codons. As previously described, Shannon's entropy was used to calculate clonality. Mean CDR3 Kyte-Doolittle hydropathy was derived from the predicted amino acid sequences of productive clones. Using the R hclust function, scaled V gene usage was clustered hierarchically with Manhattan distance and complete linkage. Sharing of clones by CDR3 amino acid sequence was evaluated through resampling of 12 repertoires per group over 100 rounds. The repertoires were searched for more than 65 published EBV-specific and about 250 published CMV-specific TCRbeta sequences. Analysis left out two CVID samples that produced under 10,000 sequences, so roughly 45 CVID repertoires remained. The clones in this table, taken by TCRdb from immuneACCESS, are in-frame only. Not every clone is retained; where verified, under half of the shortfall comes from an unresolved V gene, and the cause of the rest is unknown. The DNA gave D and trimming, while V, J and clone size come from that table. This sample was tabulated with almost 20,000 clones, among which there are no singletons. Approximately 2.4% of the sample is in the top ten clones.

Standard criteria, namely reduction of serum IgG, IgA and/or IgM below the normal range together with specific antibody deficiency, were applied for the diagnosis of CVID. A total of 40 to 45 subjects (around 15 female and around 30 male; age range roughly 9 to 70 years, mean age about 40) were included in the CVID group. Most CVID patients and most healthy controls were of Caucasian heritage. Replacement immunoglobulin therapy had been administered to all CVID subjects for at least one year at the time of study participation. When blood was collected, none of the CVID subjects were ill or on immunomodulatory or immunosuppressive medication. Heparinized peripheral whole blood samples of roughly 5 to 8 ml were obtained from each donor. Genomic DNA from adults with common variable immune deficiency (CVID) and from healthy adult controls was used to sequence TCRbeta CDR3 repertoires. To isolate peripheral blood mononuclear cells, diluted blood was subjected to density centrifugation over Hypaque 1077 or Ficoll-Paque. Genomic DNA was extracted from unsorted mononuclear cells by Qiagen column purification or by a centrifugation-based method.

The CDR3 goes from the cysteine to the phenylalanine over 18 residues. Only the CDR3 bases that were read are kept: 45 of them, in frame from base 1. The germline V gene gives CDR1 as SGHRS and CDR2 as YFSETQ. V ends up 0 bases short and J 4 bases short, with an unmatched junction base count of 7. This receptor was taken from a human donor with common variable immunodeficiency. Recombination connected TRBV5-1 to TRBJ2-3, with 14 bases matching TRBD2. Sequenced input: peripheral blood mononuclear cells. The CDR3 DNA, read in part, is TGCGCCAGCAGCTTGGAGGGACTAGCGGGAGTTGGAGCAGATACG. Translated, it reads CASSLEGLAGVGADT. The entire CDR3 is CASSLEGLAGVGADTQYF. Here the CDR3 is joined to the reference TRBV5-1 and TRBJ2-3 genes, and the full variable domain is: KAGVTQTPRYLIKTRGQQVTLSCSPISGHRSVSWYQQTPGQGLQFLFEYFSETQRNKGNFPGRFSGRQFSNSRSEMNVSTLELGDSALYLCASSLEGLAGVGADTQYFGPGTRLTVL.